A selection of T cell receptor beta chains follows, all from one sample in a study of T-cell memory formation after mild COVID-19. TCRdb passed the 5' RACE reads through MiXCR, listing each CDR3 protein once. The sample has 200,000 to 250,000 distinct CDR3 sequences, more than 8% seen once. The sequenced sample consisted of PBMCs or a T cell subset sorted from them (not recorded which). The origin of the receptors is a man aged 18 to 30 who had mild COVID-19 (a few samples of this study predate the infection). Cell type and time point are not known. Each CDR3 is given with its conserved first and last residue. D genes are given only for firm matches. A clone size is listed for some rows: how often the clone was seen (once, few, many), or a class if it is expanded.

d_call clone_size j_call v_call cdr3_aa cdr3_nt
NA few TRBJ2-3 TRBV14 CASSQDDTAWGRDTQYF TGTGCCAGCAGCCAAGATGATACAGCATGGGGACGGGATACGCAGTATTTT
NA NA TRBJ1-2 TRBV20-1 CSARTASNYGYTF TGCAGTGCTAGGACAGCTTCTAACTATGGCTACACCTTC
TRBD1 few TRBJ1-5 TRBV6-6 CASRDRDRVVWNQPQHF TGTGCCAGCAGGGACCGGGACAGGGTGGTTTGGAATCAGCCCCAGCATTTT
NA few TRBJ2-5 TRBV5-1 CASSLVLGTGETQYF TGCGCCAGCAGCTTGGTCCTCGGGACTGGAGAGACCCAGTACTTC
TRBD2 NA TRBJ2-2 TRBV7-3 CASSRAGGRTGELFF TGTGCCAGCAGCCGAGCGGGGGGGCGCACCGGGGAGCTGTTTTTT
NA few TRBJ2-3 TRBV6-6 CASSYSPSITDTQYF TGTGCCAGCAGTTACTCGCCTTCCATCACAGATACGCAGTATTTT
NA few TRBJ2-1 TRBV4-3 CASSLRLGSYNEQFF TGCGCCAGCAGCCTGAGACTCGGCTCCTACAATGAGCAGTTCTTC
NA few TRBJ2-5 TRBV7-6 CASSLGGTRQETQYF TGTGCCAGCAGCTTAGGGGGGACGAGACAAGAGACCCAGTACTTC
NA NA TRBJ1-1 TRBV6-5 CASSSPFSGNTEAFF TGTGCCAGCAGTTCCCCCTTTAGCGGGAACACTGAAGCTTTCTTT
NA NA TRBJ2-2 TRBV7-2 CASSFSGDNTGELFF TGTGCCAGCAGCTTTTCCGGGGACAACACCGGGGAGCTGTTTTTT
TRBD2 NA TRBJ2-3 TRBV20-1 CSARLGGGTDTQYF TGCAGTGCTAGATTGGGGGGGGGCACAGATACGCAGTATTTT
TRBD2 many TRBJ2-3 TRBV7-9 CASSPPIAGGTDTQYF TGTGCCAGCAGCCCCCCGATAGCGGGGGGCACAGATACGCAGTATTTT
NA few TRBJ2-7 TRBV30 CAWSLGLGQASEQYF TGTGCCTGGAGTTTGGGGTTGGGCCAGGCCAGCGAGCAGTACTTC
NA NA TRBJ1-1 TRBV20-1 CSARDPRPSNTEAFF TGCAGTGCTAGAGACCCCCGGCCCTCGAACACTGAAGCTTTCTTT
NA few TRBJ2-2 TRBV4-3 CASSQGSPDQYFGELFF TGCGCCAGCAGCCAAGGGTCCCCGGACCAGTATTTCGGGGAGCTGTTTTTT
NA NA TRBJ1-1 TRBV7-9 CASSLQAGAEAFF TGTGCCAGCAGCTTACAAGCGGGGGCTGAAGCTTTCTTT
TRBD2 NA TRBJ2-3 TRBV20-1 CSAPRGGGLTDTQYF TGCAGTGCTCCGAGGGGCGGGGGGCTAACAGATACGCAGTATTTT
TRBD1 few TRBJ2-3 TRBV27 CASSTTGGVADTQYF TGTGCCAGCAGTACGACAGGGGGCGTCGCAGATACGCAGTATTTT
NA few TRBJ2-5 TRBV7-2 CASSFARGQETQYF TGTGCCAGCAGCTTCGCTCGGGGTCAAGAGACCCAGTACTTC
NA many TRBJ1-2 TRBV12-3/TRBV12-4 CASSPTGPQTYYGYTF TGTGCCAGCAGTCCAACCGGGCCTCAGACCTACTATGGCTACACCTTC
NA few TRBJ2-1 TRBV5-4 CASSSPRRDSEQFF TGTGCCAGCAGCTCGCCCCGCAGGGATAGTGAGCAGTTCTTC
NA NA TRBJ1-2 TRBV7-9 CASSSGTAANYGYTF TGTGCCAGCAGCTCTGGGACGGCCGCTAACTATGGCTACACCTTC
NA NA TRBJ1-2 TRBV6-5 CASSYSSGSPNYGYTF TGTGCCAGCAGTTACTCGTCGGGCAGCCCCAACTATGGCTACACCTTC
NA few TRBJ1-6 TRBV7-2 CASRGGDYNSPLHF TGTGCCAGCAGGGGCGGGGACTATAATTCACCCCTCCACTTT
NA NA TRBJ1-3 TRBV6-5 CASSLFGGGFSGNTIYF TGTGCCAGCAGTCTCTTCGGGGGAGGATTCTCTGGAAACACCATATATTTT
NA few TRBJ1-2 TRBV5-1 CASSTESSYGYTF TGCGCCAGCAGCACGGAGTCGTCCTATGGCTACACCTTC
NA NA TRBJ1-1 TRBV10-3 CAISIDTNTEAFF TGTGCCATCAGCATTGACACGAACACTGAAGCTTTCTTT
NA few TRBJ2-1 TRBV11-2 CASSSGSYEQFF TGTGCCAGCAGCTCAGGCAGCTATGAGCAGTTCTTC